What follows is one T cell receptor (beta chain) and its context. Clones were read by immunoSEQ multiplex PCR, and TCRdb kept only the in-frame ones, dropping some. Of fewer than 90,000 clones in the sample, 91% were seen once. Trimming shortened V by 0 bases and J by 7 bases, and 7 bases separated the two germline ends. Per the germline V gene, CDR1 is MNHEY and CDR2 is SVGAGI. The CDR3 runs to 13 residues. The source of the sample is a study of OX40 agonist ivuxolimab in advanced cancers. The gene calls are TRBV6-5 and TRBJ1-5; D uncertain. The input for sequencing was CD4+ or CD8+ T cells sorted from blood, taken in a trial of the OX40 agonist ivuxolimab. This clonotype was sampled from an adult with an advanced solid tumor such as melanoma, head and neck, liver or kidney cancer. The CDR3 bases are TGTGCCAGCAGTTACTCGACTTTGCAGCCCCAGCATTTT. This sequence encodes CASSYSTLQPQHF.